These 27 T cell receptor beta chains share one sample of origin, sequenced in a study of identical twins. TCRdb itself ran the 5' RACE reads through MiXCR, one entry per CDR3 protein. The sample includes 270,000 or so distinct CDR3 sequences, approximately 8.3% of them seen just once. These sequences were also reported in another study, on yellow fever vaccine responses in identical twins.

The sequenced sample consisted of CD8+ T cells sorted from blood. The receptors come from a young woman in good health.

This clonotype was picked up many times. V and J are TRBV14 and TRBJ2-3, with D hard to call. Germline V gene data show CDR1 as SGHDN and CDR2 as FVKESK. V lost 0 bases, J lost 0 bases, and 10 bases lay in between. The CDR3 is 16 residues long. This CDR3 is CASSQDVGRSTDTQYF. The CDR3 DNA sequence: TGTGCCAGCAGCCAAGATGTGGGCCGGAGCACAGATACGCAGTATTTT.

This clonotype was observed a few times. The chain has TRBV2 and TRBJ2-7, with D perhaps assigned TRBD1 or TRBD2 (5 bases each). The CDR3 is 14 amino acids. V was clipped by 3 bases and J by 3 bases, with 12 bases between them. The germline V gene has CDR1 SNHLY and CDR2 FYNNEI. CDR3 amino acids: CASSDLGGGYEQYF. CDR3 coding DNA: TGTGCCAGCAGTGATTTAGGTGGGGGCTACGAGCAGTACTTC.

This sequence joins TRBV15 and TRBJ2-1; 8 nucleotides align to TRBD2. J was trimmed by 7 bases and V by 8 bases; bases with no gene match: 10. The germline CDR1 and CDR2 sequences are LNHNV and YYDKDF (reference sequence). The CDR3 has 14 amino acids. Here the CDR3 DNA reads TGTGCCACCGCGTCGGGGGGGGCTGGGAATGAGCAGTTCTTC. This sequence encodes CATASGGAGNEQFF.

This clonotype has a count of ten or more. This chain links TRBV12-3 or TRBV12-4 with TRBJ2-1; 7 bases are shared with TRBD1. Unmatched junction bases numbered 7, after V lost 1 base and J lost 4 bases. CDR3 length equals 16 residues. For the CDR3, the DNA is TGTGCCAGCAGTTTAGGTGAGGACAGGCCATACAATGAGCAGTTCTTC. Protein sequence: CASSLGEDRPYNEQFF.

This clonotype came up a few times. The V and J genes are TRBV11-2 and TRBJ2-1; 12 positions match TRBD2. CDR3 length: 13 amino acids. V lost 9 bases and J lost 7; bases outside the gene matches: 4. Germline V gene data show CDR1 as SGHAT and CDR2 as FQNNGV. CDR3 sequence: CASPGTSGNEQFF. Here the CDR3 DNA reads TGTGCCAGTCCCGGGACTAGCGGGAATGAGCAGTTCTTC.

This clonotype was counted at least ten times. This chain joins TRBV25-1 and TRBJ2-7; 7 bases agree with TRBD1. Germline CDR1 MGHDK, CDR2 SYGVNS. The trim removed 8 bases at V and 4 bases at J, leaving 5 bases unmatched. This CDR3 comprises 12 residues. CDR3 region: CASRQGWYEQYF. As DNA, the CDR3 is TGTGCCAGCCGACAGGGTTGGTACGAGCAGTACTTC.

This clonotype has ten or more counts. This chain uses TRBV20-1 with TRBJ2-7, with TRBD2 identical over 7 bases. The CDR3 is 14 amino acids. Trimming removed 0 bases from V and 4 bases from J; junction bases left unmatched: 6. The V gene's germline CDR1 is DFQATT and CDR2 SNEGSKA (reference sequence). CDR3 nucleotides: TGCAGTGCTAGAGATGGGGAGGGTTCGTACGAGCAGTACTTC. Protein: CSARDGEGSYEQYF.

This clonotype was observed a few times. The chain couples TRBV4-2 to TRBJ2-3; 11 nucleotides align to TRBD2. J lost 1 base, V lost 0 bases, and 0 bases had no gene match. The CDR3 extends over 16 amino acids. From germline, CDR1 is LGHNA and CDR2 YNFKEQ. This CDR3 is CASSQEGLAGTDTQYF. DNA for the CDR3: TGTGCCAGCAGCCAAGAGGGACTAGCGGGCACAGATACGCAGTATTTT.

This clonotype came up many times. CDR3 sequence: CASSSGRDYEQYF. CDR3 in DNA: TGCGCCAGCAGTTCGGGGAGAGACTACGAGCAGTACTTC. The chain has TRBV5-1 and TRBJ2-7, with D perhaps matching TRBD2 (5 bases). Germline lookup yields CDR1 SGHRS and CDR2 YFSETQ. The CDR3 runs 13 residues. V lost 5 bases to trimming and J lost 3 bases, with 12 bases between them.

This clonotype was seen ten or more times. This chain uses TRBV7-9 with TRBJ2-3; TRBD1 aligns across 8 bases. The length of the CDR3 is 16 residues. CDR1 and CDR2 from the germline V gene are SEHNR and FQNEAQ (reference sequence). V gave up 5 bases and J gave up 1 base; unmatched junction bases: 8. The CDR3 DNA reads TGTGCCAGCAGCGACCCGAAGGGACAGGGCACAGATACGCAGTATTTT. Translated: CASSDPKGQGTDTQYF.

Notes on this clonotype: A read error may explain this, as a much larger clone is one base away. The chain joins TRBV6-5 to TRBJ1-1; D gene unclear. CDR1 and CDR2 (germline): MNHEY, SVGAGI. The germline V and J ends were trimmed by 2 bases and 1 base, with 14 bases remaining between them. CDR3 length equals 16 residues. CDR3 in DNA: TGTGCCAGCAGTTACGCCCGGACCGGCCCGAACACTGAAGCTTTCTTT. It specifies CASSYARTGPNTEAFF.

The V call is TRBV6-6, the J call TRBJ1-1; D is unresolved. This CDR3 comprises 13 residues. The germline V gene has CDR1 MNHNY and CDR2 SVGAGI (reference sequence). V was clipped by 0 bases and J by 4 bases, with 6 bases between them. The CDR3 is CASSYSSSTEAFF. CDR3 sequence (DNA): TGTGCCAGCAGTTACTCAAGTAGCACTGAAGCTTTCTTT.

Notes on this clonotype: Given the absence of the conserved phenylalanine or tryptophan at the CDR3 end, a read error is likely. The chain couples TRBV27 to TRBJ2-1; D is undetermined. Looked up from germline, CDR1 is MNHEY and CDR2 is SMNVEV (reference sequence). Trimming left V 2 bases short and J 5 bases short, with 7 bases between. This CDR3 comprises 13 residues. The CDR3 spells CASSLQKNNEQFL. As DNA, the CDR3 is TGTGCCAGCAGTTTACAGAAGAACAATGAGCAGTTCCTC.

The chain is built from TRBV27 and TRBJ2-3; 14 bases fit TRBD2. The germline CDR1 and CDR2 sequences are MNHEY and SMNVEV (reference sequence). The CDR3 contains 17 residues. V gave up 4 bases and J gave up 6 bases; unmatched junction bases: 9. CDR3 residues: CASSSRLAGGAGDTQYF. As DNA, the CDR3 is TGTGCCAGCAGTTCCCGACTAGCGGGAGGGGCAGGGGATACGCAGTATTTT.

The J gene is TRBJ2-5, the V gene TRBV15; D is ambiguous. Germline loops: CDR1 LNHNV, CDR2 YYDKDF (reference sequence). V dropped 0 bases and J dropped 1 base, with 9 bases sitting between them. The CDR3 contains 15 residues. In DNA form, the CDR3 reads TGTGCCACCAGCAGAGATGTACTGAGCCAAGAGACCCAGTACTTC. Amino acid sequence: CATSRDVLSQETQYF.

The V gene is TRBV20-1, the J gene TRBJ2-5, with D perhaps TRBD2 (5 bases). The germline V and J ends were trimmed by 0 bases and 1 base, with 15 bases remaining between them. The CDR3 is 16 residues long. Looked up from germline, CDR1 is DFQATT and CDR2 is SNEGSKA (reference sequence). CDR3 nucleotides: TGCAGTGCTAGAGATCTAAGCGGTAGTATCCAAGAGACCCAGTACTTC. This sequence encodes CSARDLSGSIQETQYF.

Remarks on this clonotype: Being one base from a much bigger clone, this may be a read error. The CDR3 DNA follows: TGCAGTGCTGTAGAGCTAGTAGCAGATACGCAGTATTTT. It codes for CSAVELVADTQYF. This chain links TRBV20-1 with TRBJ2-3, with D hard to call. Germline V CDR1 and CDR2: DFQATT, SNEGSKA (reference sequence). This CDR3 is 13 amino acids long. V lost 5 bases and J lost 4, with 13 bases in between.

This clonotype was seen ten or more times. V is TRBV12-3 or TRBV12-4 and J is TRBJ2-3; 7 nucleotides match TRBD1. V trimming: 7 bases; J trimming: 2 bases; junction bases outside the gene matches: 3. This CDR3 comprises 13 residues. Written as DNA, the CDR3 is TGTGCCAGCACCACAGGGGACACAGATACGCAGTATTTT. Its protein product is CASTTGDTDTQYF.

The chain recombines TRBV6-2 or TRBV6-3 with TRBJ2-1, with 8 positions matching TRBD1. CDR3 length: 12 residues. Per germline, CDR1 MNHEY and CDR2 SVGEGT. J gave up 7 bases and V 11 bases, and 7 bases lay outside the gene matches. The CDR3: CAGGTGGNEQFF. CDR3 sequence (DNA): TGTGCCGGTGGAACAGGGGGTAATGAGCAGTTCTTC.

This clonotype appeared a few times. The chain employs TRBV12-3 or TRBV12-4 and TRBJ2-7, with 8 bases lining up with TRBD1. The trim removed 7 bases at V and 4 bases at J, leaving 12 bases unmatched. The length of the CDR3 is 15 residues. The CDR3 DNA is TGTGCCAGCAATCCCTCAGGGGGCAATCATTACGAGCAGTACTTC. Translated, it gives CASNPSGGNHYEQYF.

The chain joins TRBV10-3 to TRBJ1-1, with TRBD1 as a possible D gene (5 bases). Per germline, CDR1 ENHRY and CDR2 SYGVKD. Trimming left V 4 bases short and J 4 bases short, with 10 bases between. The CDR3 is 13 amino acids. The CDR3: CAISAPGGTEAFF. The CDR3 nucleotides are TGTGCCATCAGTGCTCCCGGGGGCACTGAAGCTTTCTTT.

This clonotype was found many times. V is TRBV19 and J is TRBJ1-5, with TRBD1 matching 7 bases. Germline V gene data show CDR1 as LNHDA and CDR2 as SQIVND (reference sequence). Trimming took 5 bases from V and 4 from J; bases not matched to a gene: 8. The CDR3 totals 15 residues. The CDR3: CASSDVTGINQPQHF. In DNA form, the CDR3 reads TGTGCCAGTAGTGACGTGACAGGGATAAATCAGCCCCAGCATTTT.

This chain links TRBV5-1 with TRBJ2-1, with D possibly matching TRBD2 (6 bases). CDR1 is SGHRS and CDR2 is YFSETQ in the germline V gene. The CDR3 covers 15 residues. V was cut by 4 bases and J by 8 bases, with 19 bases left in between. CDR3 bases: TGCGCCAGCAGCCCCGGGACTCTCGTAAGGGATGAGCAGTTCTTC. Translated: CASSPGTLVRDEQFF.

The sample holds many counts of this clonotype. The J gene is TRBJ2-3, the V gene TRBV15; TRBD2 matches at 7 bases. CDR3 size: 13 residues. V dropped 5 bases and J dropped 1; count of bases not matched to a gene: 0. CDR1 is LNHNV, CDR2 YYDKDF, per germline (reference sequence). Written as DNA, the CDR3 is TGTGCCACCAGCCGGGGGGGCACAGATACGCAGTATTTT. It codes for CATSRGGTDTQYF.

This clonotype was counted many times. The rearrangement joins TRBV7-9 to TRBJ2-1, with D unclear. Trimming removed 5 bases at V and 6 bases at J, with 8 bases between. Germline values: CDR1 SEHNR, CDR2 FQNEAQ (reference sequence). The CDR3 is 12 amino acids. This chain's CDR3 is CASSALSNEQFF. As DNA, the CDR3 is TGTGCCAGCAGCGCCCTCTCCAATGAGCAGTTCTTC. Looking up the rest from reference TRBV7-9 and TRBJ2-1 gives the full variable domain: DTGVSQNPRHKITKRGQNVTFRCDPISEHNRLYWYRQTLGQGPEFLTYFQNEAQLEKSRLLSDRFSAERPKGSFSTLEIQRTEQGDSAMYLCASSALSNEQFFGPGTRLTVL.

V gene TRBV2 combines with J gene TRBJ2-1; TRBD2 aligns across 10 bases. Germline values: CDR1 SNHLY, CDR2 FYNNEI. This CDR3 is built from 15 residues. Trimming took 9 bases from V and 8 from J; bases not matched to a gene: 13. CDR3 in DNA: TGTGCCAGTCACCCAGCGGGAGGGAACGGGGATGAGCAGTTCTTC. Its translation: CASHPAGGNGDEQFF.

This clonotype was counted at least ten times. The chain couples TRBV5-1 to TRBJ2-5; 8 nucleotides match TRBD1. The CDR3 sequence is 14 residues long. Per the germline V gene, CDR1 is SGHRS and CDR2 is YFSETQ. With V trimmed by 4 bases and J by 3 bases, 5 bases remained unmatched. CDR3 in amino acids: CASSATGGKETQYF. The CDR3, as DNA: TGCGCCAGCAGCGCAACAGGGGGAAAAGAGACCCAGTACTTC.